The clone carrying this T cell receptor beta chain was seen at least ten times. Its antigen is undetermined. This entry comes from a study of early T cells in non-severe SARS-CoV-2 infection. Study overall: Sequencing targeted bulk RNA from unsorted whole blood, leaving chains unpaired.

Trimming took off 6 bases at V and 6 bases at J, with 24 bases between the two ends. The CDR3 has 17 residues. Germline CDR1 and CDR2: SNHLY and FYNNEI. Molecules of cDNA were individually given unique molecular identifiers that were attached to them. TCRdb reprocessed the 5' RACE reads via MiXCR and lists one record per CDR3 protein. The profile shows under 70,000 distinct CDR3 sequences, around a tenth of them singletons. Study results and caveats: The VDJdb matching leaned toward anti-spike CD8 responses and overlooked private and CD4 specificities.

V and J are TRBV2 and TRBJ2-4; possible D gene TRBD2, 7 bases. This receptor was obtained from an adult who was a healthcare worker with PCR-confirmed SARS-CoV-2 infection or an uninfected control (not recorded which). Specimen: whole blood. The CDR3, as DNA: TGTGCCAGCAGGAGGGACGGGGGGCTAGACGCGAGAAACATTCAGTACTTC. It codes for CASRRDGGLDARNIQYF.